This is a list of T cell receptor beta chains from one sample in a study of blood T cell repertoires in COVID-19. Produced via immunoSEQ multiplex PCR; TCRdb's table is partial and in-frame only. This sample has 200,000 to 300,000 clones, with about nine tenths found just once. Material: PBMCs or T cells enriched from blood (not recorded which). The receptors come from a woman aged 30 to 39 with acute COVID-19. CDR3s include the opening cysteine and the closing phenylalanine or tryptophan. The D gene is left open where the match is weak. Not every row has a clone size; where given, it reads once, few, many or a size class.

>TRBJ1-3|NA|NA|16|TRBV7-2
CASSPESPASGNTIYF
TGTGCCAGCAGCCCGGAGTCCCCAGCCTCTGGAAACACCATATATTTT
>TRBJ2-1|NA|NA|13|TRBV10-2
CASSEASNNEQFF
TGCGCCAGCAGTGAAGCTTCCAACAATGAGCAGTTCTTC
>TRBJ1-1|TRBD1|once|15|TRBV2
CASTDGTAMNTEAFF
TGTGCCAGCACAGACGGGACAGCTATGAACACTGAAGCTTTCTTT
>TRBJ2-7|TRBD2|few|14|TRBV6-6
CASSETSGEYEQYF
TGTGCCAGCAGTGAGACTAGCGGGGAGTACGAGCAGTACTTC
>TRBJ1-1|NA|NA|16|TRBV12-5
CASGLVLRGLSGEAFF
TGTGCTAGTGGTTTGGTGTTAAGGGGCCTCTCTGGTGAAGCTTTCTTT
>TRBJ2-2|NA|NA|13|TRBV11-2
CASTRLPSGELFF
TGTGCCAGCACCCGACTACCCTCCGGGGAGCTGTTTTTT
>TRBJ2-7|TRBD2|NA|14|TRBV19
CASSLTSGVWEQYF
TGTGCCAGTAGTTTGACTAGCGGGGTTTGGGAGCAGTACTTC
>TRBJ1-5|NA|few|14|TRBV6-2/TRBV6-3
CASSSADRFKPQHF
TGTGCCAGCAGCAGCGCGGACAGATTTAAGCCCCAGCATTTT
>TRBJ1-2|TRBD1|NA|16|TRBV3-1/TRBV3-2
CASSLRQGVGNYGYTF
TGTGCCAGCAGCCTTAGACAGGGGGTTGGTAACTATGGCTACACCTTC
>TRBJ2-1|TRBD2|NA|18|TRBV6-2/TRBV6-3
CASSYASSGGPSYNEQFF
TGTGCCAGCAGTTACGCCTCTAGCGGGGGCCCGTCCTACAATGAGCAGTTCTTC
>TRBJ1-2|TRBD1|NA|14|TRBV6-5
CASRRTGGVDGYTF
TGTGCCAGCAGAAGGACAGGGGGCGTTGATGGCTACACCTTC
>TRBJ2-4|NA|NA|14|TRBV10-2
CASSESRDKNIQYF
TGCGCCAGCAGTGAGTCCCGGGATAAAAACATTCAGTACTTC
>TRBJ2-1|NA|NA|13|TRBV30
CAWSVGGNNEQFF
TGTGCCTGGAGTGTCGGGGGTAACAATGAGCAGTTCTTC
>TRBJ2-1|NA|NA|13|TRBV18
CASSPGRDNEQFF
TGTGCCAGCTCACCCGGCCGGGACAATGAGCAGTTCTTC
>TRBJ1-4|TRBD1|NA|15|TRBV12-5
CASGDRVGRSEKLFF
TGTGCTAGTGGGGACAGGGTTGGGAGAAGTGAAAAACTGTTTTTT
>TRBJ2-5|TRBD1|NA|15|TRBV18
CASSSRQGMQETQYF
TGTGCCAGCTCATCGAGACAGGGAATGCAAGAGACCCAGTACTTC
>TRBJ2-1|TRBD2|NA|15|TRBV6-5
CASTLAGLSYNEQFF
TGTGCCAGCACACTAGCGGGACTCTCCTACAATGAGCAGTTCTTC
>TRBJ1-2|NA|NA|14|TRBV28
CASSLLVTNYGYTF
TGTGCCAGCAGTTTACTAGTGACTAACTATGGCTACACCTTC
>TRBJ1-2|NA|few|16|TRBV7-9
CASSPYSRSSNYGYTF
TGTGCCAGCAGCCCCTATTCCAGGTCCTCGAACTATGGCTACACCTTC
>TRBJ2-7|NA|many|12|TRBV6-5
CASSIHLHEQYF
TGTGCCAGCAGTATCCATCTACACGAGCAGTACTTC
>TRBJ1-1|TRBD1|NA|15|TRBV2
CASMQGAEMNTEAFF
TGTGCCAGCATGCAGGGGGCGGAAATGAACACTGAAGCTTTCTTT
>TRBJ1-2|NA|NA|18|TRBV4-1
CASSQGARVGRVVYGYTF
TGCGCCAGCAGCCAAGGGGCCAGGGTAGGGCGAGTTGTCTATGGCTACACCTTC
>TRBJ1-2|NA|NA|12|TRBV6-5
CASRAVNYGYTF
TGTGCCAGCAGGGCGGTTAACTATGGCTACACCTTC
>TRBJ1-2|TRBD1|NA|15|TRBV27
CASSAYRGADYGYTF
TGTGCCAGCAGTGCTTACAGGGGCGCGGACTATGGCTACACCTTC
>TRBJ1-1|NA|few|13|TRBV6-2/TRBV6-3
CASSSQENTEAFF
TGTGCCAGCAGTTCGCAGGAGAACACTGAAGCTTTCTTT
>TRBJ1-2|NA|NA|13|TRBV5-6
CASSLWQVAGYTF
TGTGCCAGCAGCTTATGGCAGGTCGCCGGCTACACCTTC
>TRBJ2-2|TRBD1|few|18|TRBV7-2
CASSLSRDRGLNAGELFF
TGTGCCAGCAGTTTGTCCCGGGACAGGGGGCTAAACGCCGGGGAGCTGTTTTTT
>TRBJ2-4|NA|NA|16|TRBV10-1
CASSESGEGLKNIQYF
TGCGCCAGCAGTGAGTCAGGAGAGGGCCTCAAAAACATTCAGTACTTC
>TRBJ2-7|TRBD1|NA|16|TRBV4-1
CASSQIRGPNAYEQYF
TGCGCCAGCAGCCAAATAAGGGGGCCCAATGCCTACGAGCAGTACTTC
>TRBJ2-1|NA|NA|17|TRBV9
CASSPSRGGRAYNEQFF
TGTGCCAGCTCCCCGTCTAGGGGGGGCAGGGCCTACAATGAGCAGTTCTTC
>TRBJ1-3|NA|NA|15|TRBV3-1/TRBV3-2
CASSQDWSSGNTIYF
TGTGCCAGCAGCCAAGACTGGAGCTCTGGAAACACCATATATTTT
>TRBJ2-6|NA|once|16|TRBV15
CATSRVWGAGANVLTF
TGTGCCACCAGCAGAGTCTGGGGGGCTGGGGCCAACGTCCTGACTTTC
>TRBJ1-2|NA|NA|13|TRBV2
CATSDVRDYGYTF
TGTGCCACTTCAGACGTGAGGGACTATGGCTACACCTTC
>TRBJ1-3|NA|once|15|TRBV28
CASRTGLHSGNTIYF
TGTGCCAGCAGAACAGGCCTACACTCTGGAAACACCATATATTTT
>TRBJ1-2|TRBD1|NA|14|TRBV9
CASSGTGIGYGYTF
TGTGCCAGCAGCGGGACAGGCATTGGCTATGGCTACACCTTC
>TRBJ2-2|NA|NA|14|TRBV7-9
CASSQTSNTGELFF
TGTGCCAGCAGCCAGACTTCGAACACCGGGGAGCTGTTTTTT
>TRBJ1-2|NA|NA|15|TRBV2
CALKGEGVANYGYTF
TGTGCCCTAAAAGGGGAGGGGGTTGCTAACTATGGCTACACCTTC
>TRBJ2-5|TRBD2|NA|15|TRBV6-2/TRBV6-3
CASSLTSGASGTQYF
TGTGCCAGCAGTCTAACTAGCGGGGCATCTGGGACCCAGTACTTC
>TRBJ2-7|TRBD1|NA|15|TRBV11-2
CASSPGTANIYEQYF
TGTGCCAGCAGCCCCGGGACAGCGAATATCTACGAGCAGTACTTC
>TRBJ1-1|NA|NA|15|TRBV18
CASSPPGQTSTEAFF
TGTGCCAGCTCACCACCGGGACAAACCTCCACTGAAGCTTTCTTT
>TRBJ2-7|TRBD1|NA|14|TRBV5-6
CASSSDQGAYEQYF
TGTGCCAGCAGCTCGGACCAGGGGGCATACGAGCAGTACTTC
>TRBJ2-7|NA|NA|15|TRBV12-5
CASGLVLVNLYEQYF
TGTGCTAGTGGTTTGGTACTTGTCAACCTATACGAGCAGTACTTC
>TRBJ2-5|NA|NA|17|TRBV11-2
CASSLRGSRVNQETQYF
TGTGCCAGCAGCCTCCGGGGGAGTAGGGTGAACCAAGAGACCCAGTACTTC
>TRBJ1-1|TRBD1|few|15|TRBV5-1
CASSKETGENTEAFF
TGCGCCAGCAGCAAAGAGACAGGGGAGAACACTGAAGCTTTCTTT
>TRBJ1-5|TRBD1|NA|16|TRBV7-2
CASSLSRQGATQPQHF
TGTGCCAGCAGCTTATCCAGACAGGGGGCGACTCAGCCCCAGCATTTT
>TRBJ1-2|TRBD1|NA|14|TRBV10-3
CAISGRTGELGYTF
TGTGCCATCAGTGGACGGACAGGGGAACTTGGCTACACCTTC
>TRBJ1-2|NA|NA|13|TRBV27
CASQPSGVGGYTF
TGTGCCAGCCAACCTTCGGGGGTAGGTGGCTACACCTTC
>TRBJ1-4|NA|NA|15|TRBV9
CASSSGLQTGEKLFF
TGTGCCAGCAGCTCGGGACTTCAAACGGGGGAAAAACTGTTTTTT
>TRBJ1-6|TRBD1|NA|14|TRBV19
CASSKQGAYSPLHF
TGTGCCAGTAGTAAGCAGGGGGCTTACTCACCCCTCCACTTT
>TRBJ2-7|TRBD2|once|14|TRBV5-6
CASSLELTSAEQYF
TGTGCCAGCAGCTTGGAATTGACTAGCGCCGAGCAGTACTTC
>TRBJ1-1|NA|few|13|TRBV12-3/TRBV12-4
CASSLTGGVRAFF
TGTGCCAGCAGTTTAACGGGAGGGGTTAGGGCTTTCTTT
>TRBJ1-1|NA|NA|11|TRBV6-1
CASSLATEAFF
TGTGCCAGCAGTTTAGCCACTGAAGCTTTCTTT
>TRBJ1-1|NA|NA|12|TRBV29-1
CSVQPRDTEAFF
TGCAGCGTTCAACCCCGGGACACTGAAGCTTTCTTT
>TRBJ2-7|NA|NA|14|TRBV5-6
CASSLSGRVYEQYF
TGTGCCAGCAGCTTGTCGGGCAGGGTATACGAGCAGTACTTC
>TRBJ2-2|NA|NA|16|TRBV10-1
CASSDIGIGATGELFF
TGCGCCAGCAGTGATATCGGGATAGGCGCCACCGGGGAGCTGTTTTTT
>TRBJ2-2|TRBD1|NA|16|TRBV10-2
CASSEWTGSSTGELFF
TGCGCCAGCAGTGAGTGGACAGGGTCGAGCACCGGGGAGCTGTTTTTT
>TRBJ2-1|TRBD1|once|13|TRBV5-5
CASSMDRGHEQFF
TGTGCCAGCAGCATGGACAGGGGACATGAGCAGTTCTTC
>TRBJ1-1|TRBD1|NA|14|TRBV13
CASSDTGENTEAFF
TGTGCCAGCAGCGACACAGGGGAGAACACTGAAGCTTTCTTT
>TRBJ2-7|NA|NA|13|TRBV6-2/TRBV6-3
CASSYSRGYEQYF
TGTGCCAGCAGTTATTCGCGGGGCTACGAGCAGTACTTC